These 2 T cell receptor beta chains were all obtained from the same sample, sequenced in a study of Graves' ophthalmopathy and Graves' hyperthyroidism. RNA served as the template for amplifying TCR beta CDR3 regions. HTBI-primed RT-PCR formed the first round, and a multiplex PCR formed the second. Using its own MiXCR run on the multiplex PCR reads, TCRdb lists one record per CDR3 protein. Here the sample spans hundreds of thousands of distinct CDR3 sequences, 22% being singletons. Sequencing used peripheral blood. The origin of the receptors is a woman between 18 and 29 years old with stable Graves' hyperthyroidism. Some clones in this sample may be carry-over from other donors' samples.

The chain recombines TRBV6-5 with TRBJ2-2; 10 nucleotides align to TRBD2. This CDR3 has 15 amino acids. V dropped 7 bases and J dropped 0; count of bases not matched to a gene: 2. CDR1 and CDR2 from the germline V gene are MNHEY and SVGAGI. CDR3 in amino acids: CASKREGANTGELFF. Here the CDR3 DNA reads TGTGCCAGCAAGCGGGAGGGCGCGAACACCGGGGAGCTGTTTTTT.

This chain uses TRBV12-3 or TRBV12-4 with TRBJ1-1; the match to TRBD1 covers 9 bases. V lost 6 bases to trimming and J lost 0 bases; unmatched junction nucleotides: 8. The CDR3 consists of 16 residues. The CDR3 DNA sequence: TGTGCCAGCAGCCCTGACAGGGGGGTATTGAACACTGAAGCTTTCTTT. Residues: CASSPDRGVLNTEAFF.